The present TCR beta chain was sequenced within a study of human T cells and chemical hapten exposure. Only a few counts were recorded for this clonotype. Its antigen is not known. Sample time point: pre-sensitization, week 0. As to treatment: therapeutic diphenylcyclopropenone sensitization with weekly scalp DPC. Overall study findings and caveats: With regard to DPC sensitization, TCRs above 1 in 1000 frequency did not change. More PT1 expanded TCRs went with higher patch test scores. Clustering by CDR3 similarity yielded significantly more large clusters from expanded TCRs than controls.

The V and J ends lost 3 bases and 3 bases, in that order; junction bases with no gene match: 13. This CDR3 comprises 17 residues. Germline assignment: CDR1 SNHLY and CDR2 FYNNEI. One entry per CDR3 protein results from TCRdb running MiXCR on the RACE reads. The table includes 350,000 to 450,000 distinct CDR3 sequences, 4% to 6% detected once. The source is a woman in her 50s with alopecia areata. Some clones in this sample may be carry-over from other donors' samples. This specimen consisted of whole blood, obtained in connection with sensitization to the hapten diphenylcyclopropenone (DPC). The rearrangement joins TRBV2 to TRBJ1-2; 7 bases fit TRBD1. This chain's CDR3 is CASSDHTGTEHDYGYTF. For the CDR3, the DNA is TGTGCCAGCAGTGACCATACCGGGACAGAACACGACTATGGCTACACCTTC.